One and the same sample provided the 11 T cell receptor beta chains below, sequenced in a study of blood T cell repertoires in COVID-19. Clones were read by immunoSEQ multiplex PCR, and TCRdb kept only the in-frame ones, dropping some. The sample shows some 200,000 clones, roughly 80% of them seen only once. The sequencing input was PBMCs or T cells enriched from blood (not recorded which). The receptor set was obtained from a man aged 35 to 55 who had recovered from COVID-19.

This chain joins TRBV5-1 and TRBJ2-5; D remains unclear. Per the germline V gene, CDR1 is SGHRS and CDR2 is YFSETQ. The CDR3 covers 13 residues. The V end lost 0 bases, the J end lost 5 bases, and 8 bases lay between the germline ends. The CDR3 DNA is TGCGCCAGCAGCTTGGGTGCCGAGGAGACCCAGTACTTC. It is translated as CASSLGAEETQYF.

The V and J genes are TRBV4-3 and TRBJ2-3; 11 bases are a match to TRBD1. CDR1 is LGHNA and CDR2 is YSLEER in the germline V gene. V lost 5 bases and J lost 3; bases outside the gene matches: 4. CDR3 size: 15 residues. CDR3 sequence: CASSGGTGGTDTQYF. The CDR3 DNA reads TGCGCCAGCAGCGGCGGGACAGGGGGAACAGATACGCAGTATTTT.

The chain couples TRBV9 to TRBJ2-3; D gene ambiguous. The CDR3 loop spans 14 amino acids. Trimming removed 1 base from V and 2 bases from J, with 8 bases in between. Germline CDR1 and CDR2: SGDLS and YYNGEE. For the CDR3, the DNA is TGTGCCAGCAGCGTATCCTTAGACACAGATACGCAGTATTTT. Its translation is CASSVSLDTDTQYF.

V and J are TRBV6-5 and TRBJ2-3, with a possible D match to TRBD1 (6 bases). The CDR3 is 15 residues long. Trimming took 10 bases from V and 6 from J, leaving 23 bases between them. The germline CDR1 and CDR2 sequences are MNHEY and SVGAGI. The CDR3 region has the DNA TGTGCCACCAGCCGGGCAGGGGCGAATCTGGATACGCAGTATTTT. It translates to CATSRAGANLDTQYF.

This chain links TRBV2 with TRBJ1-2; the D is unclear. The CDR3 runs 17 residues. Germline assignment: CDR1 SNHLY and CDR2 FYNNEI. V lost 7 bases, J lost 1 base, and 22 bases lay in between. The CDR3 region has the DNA TGTGCCAGCACCCCGCCGGGTTCACTTACCCTTAACTATGGCTACACCTTC. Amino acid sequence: CASTPPGSLTLNYGYTF.

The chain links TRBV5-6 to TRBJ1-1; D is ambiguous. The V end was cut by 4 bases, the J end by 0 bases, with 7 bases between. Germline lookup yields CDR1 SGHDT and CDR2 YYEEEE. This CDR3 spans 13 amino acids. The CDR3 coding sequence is TGTGCCAGCAGCCCGAACATGAACACTGAAGCTTTCTTT. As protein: CASSPNMNTEAFF.

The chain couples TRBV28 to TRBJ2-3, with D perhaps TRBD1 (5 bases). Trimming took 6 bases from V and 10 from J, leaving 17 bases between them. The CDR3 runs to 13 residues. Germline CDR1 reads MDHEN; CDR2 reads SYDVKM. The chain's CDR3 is CASRGQGMGSQYF. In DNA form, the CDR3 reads TGTGCCAGCAGAGGTCAGGGAATGGGTTCGCAGTATTTT. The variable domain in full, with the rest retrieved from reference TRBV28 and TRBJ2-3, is DVKVTQSSRYLVKRTGEKVFLECVQDMDHENMFWYRQDPGLGLRLIYFSYDVKMKEKGDIPEGYSVSREKKERFSLILESASTNQTSMYLCASRGQGMGSQYFGPGTRLTVL.

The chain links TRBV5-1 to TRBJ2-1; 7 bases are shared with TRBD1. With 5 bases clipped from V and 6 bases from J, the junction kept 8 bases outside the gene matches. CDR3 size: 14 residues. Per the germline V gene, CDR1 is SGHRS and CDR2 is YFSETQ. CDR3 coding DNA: TGCGCCAGCAGATTCCAGGGGGTCCGCAATGAGCAGTTCTTC. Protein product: CASRFQGVRNEQFF.

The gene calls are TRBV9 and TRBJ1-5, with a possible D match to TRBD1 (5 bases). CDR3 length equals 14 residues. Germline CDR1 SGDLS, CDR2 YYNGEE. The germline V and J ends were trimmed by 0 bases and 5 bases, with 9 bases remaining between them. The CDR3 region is CASSVDGGDQPQHF. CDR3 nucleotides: TGTGCCAGCAGCGTAGACGGGGGGGATCAGCCCCAGCATTTT.

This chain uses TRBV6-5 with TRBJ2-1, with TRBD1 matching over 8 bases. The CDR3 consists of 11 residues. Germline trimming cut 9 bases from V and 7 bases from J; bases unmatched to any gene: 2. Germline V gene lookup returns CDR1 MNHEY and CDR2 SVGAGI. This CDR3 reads CASTGGNEQFF. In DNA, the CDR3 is TGTGCCAGTACAGGGGGGAATGAGCAGTTCTTC.

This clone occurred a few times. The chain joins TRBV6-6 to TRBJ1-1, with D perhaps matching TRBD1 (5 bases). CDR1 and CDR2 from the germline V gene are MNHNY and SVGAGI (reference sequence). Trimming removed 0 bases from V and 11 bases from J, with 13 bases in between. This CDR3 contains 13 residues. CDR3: CASSYSAGLEAFF. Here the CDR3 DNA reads TGTGCCAGCAGTTACTCGGCAGGGTTGGAGGCTTTCTTT.